The following is a TCR beta chain sequence with its context. TCRdb redid the calling of the 5' RACE reads with MiXCR, one entry per CDR3 protein. Of 80,000 or so distinct CDR3 sequences detected, approximately 12% appear once; the ten largest clones hold approximately 3.6%. The data stem from a study of early T cells in non-severe SARS-CoV-2 infection. The wider study: Sequencing of unsorted whole blood was done on bulk RNA, leaving chains unpaired.

J gave up 1 base and V 5 bases, and 6 bases lay outside the gene matches. Germline V CDR1 and CDR2: SEHNR, FQNEAQ (reference sequence). The CDR3 totals 15 residues. The sample comprised whole blood. The J gene is TRBJ2-3, the V gene TRBV7-9; TRBD2 matches 7 bases. This TCR came from an adult who was a healthcare worker with PCR-confirmed SARS-CoV-2 infection or an uninfected control (not recorded which). The CDR3 nucleotides are TGTGCCAGCAGCCCATCCGCGGGGGGCACAGATACGCAGTATTTT. Protein: CASSPSAGGTDTQYF.